The next 24 T cell receptor beta chains were all read from a single sample in a study of cytomegalovirus exposure and HLA in healthy donors. The PCR used 60 Vbeta and 13 Jbeta primers. Here immunoSEQ multiplex PCR was the method, and the copy in TCRdb shows in-frame clones only, minus some. The sample lists about 160,000 clones; roughly four fifths were seen once. The sequencing sample was made of PBMCs. Receptors were obtained from a woman in her forties or fifties in good health and CMV-seropositive.

This clone turned up a few times. The chain joins TRBV2 to TRBJ1-1, with 8 bases identical to TRBD1. Germline V CDR1 and CDR2: SNHLY, FYNNEI. V dropped 9 bases and J dropped 1; count of bases not matched to a gene: 7. CDR3 length: 14 amino acids. The CDR3 sequence: CASRITGGNTEAFF. The CDR3 DNA follows: TGTGCCAGTAGAATCACAGGGGGGAACACTGAAGCTTTCTTT.

The rearrangement joins TRBV5-4 to TRBJ1-5; TRBD1 is a possible D gene (5 bases). CDR3 length: 16 residues. Trimming shortened V by 4 bases and J by 5 bases, and 19 bases separated the two germline ends. Germline-derived CDR1 and CDR2 are SGHNT and YYREEE (reference sequence). CDR3 sequence: CASSPIGAGSHQPQHF. DNA of the CDR3: TGTGCCAGCAGCCCCATTGGGGCAGGGTCCCATCAGCCCCAGCATTTT.

In this sample, this clone turned up once. The gene calls are TRBV5-4 and TRBJ2-7; D call uncertain. Germline V gene sequence: CDR1 SGHNT, CDR2 YYREEE (reference sequence). The length of the CDR3 is 14 residues. Trimming removed 2 bases at V and 0 bases at J, with 9 bases between. This CDR3 is CASSFETSSYEQYF. The DNA for the CDR3 is TGTGCCAGCAGCTTCGAGACATCCTCCTACGAGCAGTACTTC. Full variable domain (rest looked up from reference TRBV5-4 and TRBJ2-7): ETGVTQSPTHLIKTRGQQVTLRCSSQSGHNTVSWYQQALGQGPQFIFQYYREEENGRGNFPPRFSGLQFPNYSSELNVNALELDDSALYLCASSFETSSYEQYFGPGTRLTVT.

The chain combines TRBV7-3 with TRBJ2-1, with D possibly being TRBD2 (7 bases). Germline loops: CDR1 SGHTA, CDR2 FQGTGA. Trimming took 1 base from V and 5 from J, leaving 12 bases between them. The CDR3 loop spans 15 amino acids. CDR3: CASSLSGGDHNEQFF. The CDR3 nucleotides read TGTGCCAGCAGCTTAAGCGGGGGCGACCACAATGAGCAGTTCTTC.

The chain carries TRBV5-5 and TRBJ1-5, with unresolved D. Germline CDR1 is SGHKS and CDR2 is YYEKEE (reference sequence). The CDR3 spans 16 residues. With 0 bases removed from V and 9 bases from J, the gap between germline ends came to 19 bases. The CDR3 DNA sequence: TGTGCCAGCAGCTTGGCCGGCGGACCGCGTGGGAGGCCCCAGCATTTT. It is translated as CASSLAGGPRGRPQHF.

The chain employs TRBV10-3 and TRBJ1-2; D is unresolved. CDR1 and CDR2 (germline): ENHRY, SYGVKD. Trimming took off 10 bases at V and 8 bases at J, with 20 bases between the two ends. The length of the CDR3 is 13 residues. Here the CDR3 reads CASYRGQEGGYTF. The DNA for the CDR3 is TGTGCCAGCTACCGAGGGCAGGAGGGAGGCTACACCTTC.

The chain recombines TRBV5-6 with TRBJ2-3, with D possibly TRBD1 on 5 matching bases. The V end was cut by 3 bases, the J end by 2 bases, with 10 bases between. The CDR3 length is 14 residues. The germline V gene has CDR1 SGHDT and CDR2 YYEEEE. The CDR3 coding sequence is TGTGCCAGCAGCTATGGGGCGAACACAGATACGCAGTATTTT. It yields the protein CASSYGANTDTQYF.

The chain has TRBV5-1 and TRBJ2-3; 8 bases align to TRBD2. CDR1 is SGHRS and CDR2 is YFSETQ in the germline V gene. This CDR3 has 14 residues. V lost 4 bases to trimming and J lost 2 bases; unmatched junction nucleotides: 3. For the CDR3, the DNA is TGCGCCAGCAGCGCGGGGGGCCTCACAGATACGCAGTATTTT. This translates into CASSAGGLTDTQYF.

The chain recombines TRBV18 with TRBJ1-1; 7 nucleotides line up with TRBD1. The CDR3 covers 14 residues. Trimming cost V 6 bases and J 4 bases; bases outside gene matches: 8. CDR1 and CDR2 (germline): KGHSH, LQKENI. Here the CDR3 DNA reads TGTGCCAGCTCTCCTACGGGACAGTTCACTGAAGCTTTCTTT. Its translation: CASSPTGQFTEAFF.

The chain joins TRBV2 to TRBJ2-1; 8 bases match TRBD2. The CDR3 covers 15 residues. In germline, CDR1 is SNHLY, CDR2 FYNNEI. J gave up 5 bases and V 6 bases, and 9 bases lay outside the gene matches. The CDR3 sequence is CASRPPGGGNNEQFF. Written as DNA, the CDR3 is TGTGCCAGCAGACCCCCTGGCGGGGGGAACAATGAGCAGTTCTTC.

The rearrangement joins TRBV27 to TRBJ2-3; D might be TRBD1 (5 bases). This CDR3 is built from 15 residues. CDR1 and CDR2 from the germline V gene are MNHEY and SMNVEV (reference sequence). Trimming took 5 bases from V and 4 from J, leaving 16 bases between them. The CDR3 DNA follows: TGTGCCAGCAGTGCAACAGGCCATGTTTCAGATACGCAGTATTTT. Translation: CASSATGHVSDTQYF.

This chain connects TRBV5-8 to TRBJ2-5; tentatively, D is TRBD1 (7 bases). Germline V lookup: CDR1 SGHTS, CDR2 YDEGEE. The CDR3 covers 16 residues. Trimming shortened V by 4 bases and J by 4 bases, and 20 bases separated the two germline ends. The CDR3 sequence is CASSRGTDQVGETQYF. CDR3 DNA: TGTGCCAGCAGCCGCGGGACAGACCAAGTAGGAGAGACCCAGTACTTC.

This CDR3 reads CASSQERTEYTEAFF. The CDR3 bases are TGTGCCAGCAGCCAGGAGAGGACAGAGTACACTGAAGCTTTCTTT. The chain has TRBV7-9 and TRBJ1-1; D possibly corresponds to TRBD1 (6 bases). CDR1 is SEHNR, CDR2 FQNEAQ, per germline (reference sequence). V gave up 5 bases and J gave up 3 bases, with 16 bases separating them. The CDR3 runs 15 residues.

The genes are TRBV5-4 and TRBJ1-1; no firm D call. Per the germline V gene, CDR1 is SGHNT and CDR2 is YYREEE (reference sequence). V was cut by 4 bases and J by 6 bases, with 13 bases left in between. This CDR3 has 13 residues. The CDR3 DNA follows: TGTGCCAGCAGCGTGGGAAGTAGCGCTGAAGCTTTCTTT. Protein sequence: CASSVGSSAEAFF.

This clone was found once. The chain has TRBV6-1 and TRBJ1-4; 7 bases line up with TRBD1. V trimming: 5 bases; J trimming: 2 bases; junction bases outside the gene matches: 2. CDR3 size: 14 residues. Germline V gene sequence: CDR1 MNHNS, CDR2 SASEGT. The CDR3 nucleotides read TGTGCCAGCAGTCGACAGGGCACTAATGAAAAACTGTTTTTT. Amino acids: CASSRQGTNEKLFF.

This chain connects TRBV27 to TRBJ2-3, with 7 bases that match TRBD2. Germline assignment: CDR1 MNHEY and CDR2 SMNVEV (reference sequence). J lost 4 bases, V lost 6 bases, and 7 bases had no gene match. The CDR3 is 14 residues long. CDR3 DNA: TGTGCCAGCAGCCCTAGCGGCCCCGCAGATACGCAGTATTTT. Translating it yields CASSPSGPADTQYF.

CDR3 bases: TGTGCCAGCAGCTTCTACCAGGGGGCAATGAACACCGGGGAGCTGTTTTTT. Translated, it gives CASSFYQGAMNTGELFF. The chain recombines TRBV7-6 with TRBJ2-2; 8 nucleotides line up with TRBD1. The V gene end was trimmed by 3 bases and the J gene end by 1 base; junction bases not matched to a gene: 7. CDR1 is SGHVS, CDR2 FNYEAQ, per germline. This CDR3 has 17 residues.

The rearrangement joins TRBV6-1 to TRBJ1-1; D not certain. CDR3 length: 15 residues. The V end lost 5 bases, the J end lost 4 bases, and 17 bases lay between the germline ends. The germline V gene encodes CDR1 MNHNS and CDR2 SASEGT. The CDR3 sequence is CASSLSFTGSTEAFF. The CDR3 coding sequence is TGTGCCAGCAGTTTATCCTTCACGGGGAGCACTGAAGCTTTCTTT.

This sequence joins TRBV27 and TRBJ2-3, with 8 bases fitting TRBD1. The length of the CDR3 is 15 residues. The V and J ends lost 2 bases and 2 bases, in that order; junction bases with no gene match: 3. Germline assignment: CDR1 MNHEY and CDR2 SMNVEV (reference sequence). CDR3 nucleotides: TGTGCCAGCAGTTTAGGGACAGGCCTCACAGATACGCAGTATTTT. Encoded protein: CASSLGTGLTDTQYF.

This rearrangement joins TRBV2 to TRBJ1-6, with 7 bases lining up with TRBD1. Trimming removed 5 bases from V and 10 bases from J; junction bases left unmatched: 17. CDR1 is SNHLY, CDR2 FYNNEI, per germline. The CDR3 totals 17 residues. The CDR3 sequence is CASSSQSTGKTGSPLHF. Here the CDR3 DNA reads TGTGCCAGCAGTTCCCAATCGACAGGGAAAACGGGGTCACCCCTCCACTTT.

The genes are TRBV6-5 and TRBJ2-1, with 7 positions matching TRBD2. The germline V gene encodes CDR1 MNHEY and CDR2 SVGAGI. The junction had 5 bases not matched to a gene; V was cut back by 5 bases and J by 10 bases. The CDR3 is 12 residues long. The CDR3 DNA reads TGTGCCAGCAGTCCCCGGGGAGGGGAGCAGTTCTTC. It is translated as CASSPRGGEQFF.

This clone was seen more than once but under ten times. The genes are TRBV18 and TRBJ1-2; tentatively, D is TRBD1 (6 bases). This CDR3 has 15 amino acids. V lost 2 bases and J lost 2, with 12 bases in between. The germline gives CDR1 KGHSH, CDR2 LQKENI. The CDR3 sequence is CASSPSTTGNYGYTF. As DNA, the CDR3 is TGTGCCAGCTCACCATCCACGACAGGCAACTATGGCTACACCTTC.

This clone appeared once. The rearrangement links TRBV2 to TRBJ1-5, with D maybe TRBD1 (6 bases). The germline CDR1 and CDR2 sequences are SNHLY and FYNNEI. Trimming stripped 5 bases from V and 4 bases from J, with 12 bases between. This CDR3 has 14 amino acids. As DNA, the CDR3 is TGTGCCAGCAGTTTGGACAGATTTAATCAGCCCCAGCATTTT. Amino acids: CASSLDRFNQPQHF.

This chain joins TRBV28 and TRBJ1-4; tentatively, D is TRBD1 (5 bases). Germline-derived CDR1 and CDR2 are MDHEN and SYDVKM. V was trimmed by 6 bases and J by 15 bases, leaving 14 bases between them. CDR3 length: 11 amino acids. CDR3 in DNA: TGTGCCAGCAGCCGGGGGGGATTTTTGTTTTTT. It is translated as CASSRGGFLFF.